Below are 15 T cell receptor beta chains sequenced from a single sample in a study of blood T cell repertoires in COVID-19. Sequencing used immunoSEQ multiplex PCR; TCRdb keeps in-frame clones, though not all of them. The sample gives 310,000 or so clones, approximately 86% of which show up once; more than 7.5% is in the top ten. The specimen was peripheral blood. All receptors come from a man aged 30-40 years with COVID-19, enrolled during active disease.

The chain couples TRBV19 to TRBJ2-5; D remains ambiguous. Germline-derived CDR1 and CDR2 are LNHDA and SQIVND (reference sequence). V was shortened by 9 bases and J by 2 bases, with 13 bases between the two germline ends. CDR3 length: 13 residues. Here the CDR3 DNA reads TGTGCCAGCAGAACCAGGCAGCAAGAGACCCAGTACTTC. This encodes CASRTRQQETQYF.

This clone was seen only a few times. The chain is built from TRBV9 and TRBJ2-7; TRBD2 agrees at 10 bases. The CDR3 loop spans 15 amino acids. V shed 2 bases, J shed 3 bases, and the junction held 5 bases outside the gene matches. CDR1 SGDLS and CDR2 YYNGEE come from the germline V gene. CDR3 coding DNA: TGTGCCAGCAGCGTGGGGCGGACTAGCGGCTACGAGCAGTACTTC. Residues: CASSVGRTSGYEQYF.

The chain links TRBV5-1 to TRBJ1-1, with D tentatively TRBD1 (5 bases). Per the germline V gene, CDR1 is SGHRS and CDR2 is YFSETQ. V lost 2 bases to trimming and J lost 0 bases, with 8 bases between them. This CDR3 contains 14 residues. This CDR3 is CASSFGTVNTEAFF. The CDR3 nucleotides are TGCGCCAGCAGCTTCGGGACTGTGAACACTGAAGCTTTCTTT.

J is TRBJ1-4 and V is TRBV10-3; 10 bases map to TRBD1. The CDR3 consists of 13 residues. With V trimmed by 10 bases and J by 5 bases, 4 bases remained unmatched. Looked up from germline, CDR1 is ENHRY and CDR2 is SYGVKD. The CDR3 region is CATRDRGNEKLFF. The DNA of the CDR3 is TGTGCCACTCGGGACAGGGGAAATGAAAAACTGTTTTTT.

V usage is TRBV4-3 and J usage is TRBJ1-3; 7 nucleotides agree with TRBD1. With 2 bases clipped from V and 1 base from J, the junction kept 2 bases outside the gene matches. The CDR3 totals 15 residues. Germline V gene lookup returns CDR1 LGHNA and CDR2 YSLEER. CDR3 bases: TGCGCCAGCAGCCAATTACAGGGGTCTGGAAACACCATATATTTT. It specifies CASSQLQGSGNTIYF.

The chain employs TRBV6-4 and TRBJ2-7; 10 nucleotides match TRBD2. The CDR3 length is 16 residues. The germline V gene has CDR1 MRHNA and CDR2 SNTAGT. With 5 bases clipped from V and 5 bases from J, the junction kept 12 bases outside the gene matches. This chain's CDR3 is CASSRSGCLAGDEQYF. In DNA form, the CDR3 reads TGTGCCAGCAGTCGTTCCGGTTGCCTAGCGGGAGACGAGCAGTACTTC.

The rearrangement joins TRBV27 to TRBJ2-3; 14 bases align to TRBD2. The trim removed 4 bases at V and 7 bases at J, leaving 4 bases unmatched. This CDR3 contains 15 residues. The germline gives CDR1 MNHEY, CDR2 SMNVEV (reference sequence). This CDR3 reads CASSWTSGGFNTQYF. CDR3 DNA sequence: TGTGCCAGCAGTTGGACTAGCGGGGGGTTTAATACGCAGTATTTT.

The DNA of the CDR3 is TGTGCCATTAACAGGGGTGATGGCAATCAGCCCCAGCATTTT. It encodes CAINRGDGNQPQHF. This chain joins TRBV6-5 and TRBJ1-5; 7 bases align to TRBD1. Germline V gene sequence: CDR1 MNHEY, CDR2 SVGAGI. V lost 10 bases, J lost 2 bases, and 8 bases stayed unmatched. CDR3 size: 14 residues.

In DNA, the CDR3 is TGTGCCAGCAGCGTAGGAGACAGGTCTTCCTACGAGCAGTACTTC. Encoded protein: CASSVGDRSSYEQYF. The chain carries TRBV9 and TRBJ2-7; a possible D gene is TRBD1 (6 bases). Germline CDR1 SGDLS, CDR2 YYNGEE. V was shortened by 0 bases and J by 1 base, with 11 bases between the two germline ends. The CDR3 is 15 amino acids.

The chain links TRBV7-2 to TRBJ1-6, with 12 bases lining up with TRBD1. V trimming: 5 bases; J trimming: 10 bases; junction bases outside the gene matches: 6. Germline loops: CDR1 SGHTA, CDR2 FQGNSA. The CDR3 extends over 15 amino acids. The DNA for the CDR3 is TGTGCCAGCAGCCCGGGACAGGGGGCCGGATCACCCCTCCACTTT. Its protein is CASSPGQGAGSPLHF.

The J gene is TRBJ2-7, the V gene TRBV21-1; TRBD1 is the table's D call, not checked against the DNA. TRBV21-1 represents a pseudogene. This CDR3 region has 16 residues. The CDR3 loop reads CASSKVVQGGWDEQYF. The CDR3 coding sequence is TGTGCCAGCAGCAAAGTGGTCCAGGGTGGATGGGACGAGCAGTACTTC.

This rearrangement joins TRBV7-2 to TRBJ1-2; possible D gene TRBD1, 5 bases. This CDR3 has 16 amino acids. Trimming shortened V by 1 base and J by 8 bases, and 20 bases separated the two germline ends. Germline values: CDR1 SGHTA, CDR2 FQGNSA. CDR3 bases: TGTGCCAGCAGCTTAGAATTGGGGCTCCTCACGATAGGCTACACCTTC. It codes for CASSLELGLLTIGYTF.

This clone was observed once. This chain joins TRBV11-2 and TRBJ2-3, with D maybe TRBD1 (6 bases). Trimming took 5 bases from V and 2 from J, leaving 14 bases between them. The CDR3 sequence is 15 residues long. Germline V lookup: CDR1 SGHAT, CDR2 FQNNGV. The CDR3 coding sequence is TGTGCCAGCAGCCTCCGACAGGCACTCACAGATACGCAGTATTTT. Protein product: CASSLRQALTDTQYF.

This clone was seen just once. V usage is TRBV7-2 and J usage is TRBJ1-2; the D gene is possibly TRBD1 (6 bases). CDR3 length: 16 residues. Per the germline V gene, CDR1 is SGHTA and CDR2 is FQGNSA. V lost 2 bases and J lost 6, with 19 bases in between. The CDR3 loop is CASSLRRGGQGDGYTF. DNA of the CDR3: TGTGCCAGCAGCTTAAGGAGGGGGGGCCAGGGTGATGGCTACACCTTC.

The sample holds one count of this clone. The junction differs from germline at one of its ends, possibly a read error. The chain combines TRBV6-2 or TRBV6-3 with TRBJ2-7; TRBD1 matches 9 bases. This CDR3 is 14 amino acids long. The germline gives CDR1 MNHEY, CDR2 SVGEGT. This CDR3 is CASSYYRGPYEQYF. In DNA form, the CDR3 reads TGTGCCAGCAGCTACTACAGGGGGCCATACGAGCAGTACTTC.